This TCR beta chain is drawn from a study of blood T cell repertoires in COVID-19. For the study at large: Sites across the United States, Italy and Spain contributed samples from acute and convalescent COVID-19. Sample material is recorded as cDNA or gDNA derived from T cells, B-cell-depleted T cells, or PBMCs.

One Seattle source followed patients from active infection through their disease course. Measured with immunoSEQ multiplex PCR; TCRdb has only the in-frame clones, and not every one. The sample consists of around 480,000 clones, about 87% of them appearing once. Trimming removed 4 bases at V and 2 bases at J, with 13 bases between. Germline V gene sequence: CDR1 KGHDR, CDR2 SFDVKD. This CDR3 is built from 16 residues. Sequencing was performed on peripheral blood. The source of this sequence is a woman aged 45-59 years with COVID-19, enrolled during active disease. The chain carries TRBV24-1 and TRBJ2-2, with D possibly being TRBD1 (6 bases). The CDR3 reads CATSDPRGINTGELFF. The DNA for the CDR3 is TGTGCCACCAGTGACCCCAGGGGAATAAACACCGGGGAGCTGTTTTTT.